This T cell receptor beta chain emerged from a study of OX40 agonist ivuxolimab in advanced cancers. Study background: Ivuxolimab was delivered to patients intravenously every 2 weeks at doses spanning 0.01 to 10 mg/kg.

Generated by immunoSEQ multiplex PCR, the TCRdb table keeps only in-frame clones and is missing some. The data contain over 50,000 clones, 88% of them singletons. The germline V gene has CDR1 GTSNPN and CDR2 SVGIG (reference sequence). The V end lost 1 base, the J end lost 2 bases, and 10 bases lay between the germline ends. The CDR3 has 14 residues. This clonotype was obtained from an adult with an advanced solid tumor such as melanoma, head and neck, liver or kidney cancer. The sample was CD4+ or CD8+ T cells sorted from blood, taken in a trial of the OX40 agonist ivuxolimab. The chain recombines TRBV30 with TRBJ2-3, with D unresolved. CDR3 protein: CAWSAPRATDTQYF. CDR3 coding DNA: TGTGCCTGGAGTGCCCCTCGGGCCACAGATACGCAGTATTTT.